This T cell receptor (beta chain) comes out of a study of graft-versus-host responses after intestinal transplantation. Study-wide findings and caveats: GvH clones appeared in recipient marrow, some first in ileum or blood.

About this clone: No antigen is known for it.

Some clones are missing from TCRdb's copy, which holds only in-frame ones; the method was immunoSEQ multiplex PCR. In the table there are almost 55,000 clones, around 90% of which are singletons. CDR1 is SGHNT, CDR2 YYREEE, per germline (reference sequence). The CDR3 is made up of 14 amino acids. V dropped 4 bases and J dropped 11; count of bases not matched to a gene: 12. The specimen comprised PBMCs, sampled nearly 670 days after intestinal transplant. This clonotype originated in a human patient who received an intestinal transplant, so some T cells may come from the graft donor. This rearrangement joins TRBV5-4 to TRBJ2-5; 9 bases fit TRBD1. The CDR3 DNA is TGTGCCAGCAGCCCCCGGGGGACAGGGCAAGAGCAGTACTTC. It codes for CASSPRGTGQEQYF.